This T cell receptor beta chain originates from a study of vaccination and CD4 T cells after COVID-19. Study as a whole: The BNT162b2 or mRNA-1273 vaccine was given to participants in two doses. Blood was drawn a median around 73 days post second dose, range 14 to 241.

The CDR3 loop spans 16 amino acids. Germline CDR1 is ENHRY and CDR2 is SYGVKD. The V segment lost 5 bases and the J segment 0 bases; nucleotides outside the gene matches: 5. The Oncomine TCR Beta short-read assay was what sequenced the DNA obtained from cultured CD4+ T cells. One entry per CDR3 protein results from TCRdb running MiXCR on the PCR reads. The repertoire holds more than 10,000 distinct CDR3 sequences, 60% to 75% seen once, with roughly 13% in the top ten. As to treatment: approximately 9-day PBMC culture with coronavirus spike peptide pools or control peptides (ViraFEST assay). With respect to this clonotype: Its specificity is not known.

This clonotype was sampled from a human donor who had recovered from COVID-19. The specimen was CD4+ T cells from blood, cultured in vitro. The chain recombines TRBV10-3 with TRBJ2-3; 10 bases fit TRBD2. CDR3 nucleotides: TGTGCCATCAGTCTACAGACTAGCGGGAGCACAGATACGCAGTATTTT. This translates into CAISLQTSGSTDTQYF.